This T cell receptor (beta chain) appears in the sequencing data of a study of T cell changes during pregnancy in multiple sclerosis. Measured with immunoSEQ multiplex PCR; TCRdb has only the in-frame clones, and not every one. The table lists 40,000 to 50,000 clones, roughly 89% of them singletons. The CDR3 extends over 17 amino acids. Trimming removed 4 bases from V and 2 bases from J, with 21 bases in between. The germline V gene has CDR1 SEHNR and CDR2 FQNEAQ (reference sequence). Sample: CD4+ T cells from peripheral blood mononuclear cells, taken in the first trimester of pregnancy. The receptor comes from a female donor with multiple sclerosis, enrolled in a pregnancy study. J is TRBJ2-7 and V is TRBV7-9; D is possibly TRBD1 (6 bases). This CDR3 is CASSSQGPLQFTYEQYF. Written as DNA, the CDR3 is TGTGCCAGCAGCTCCCAGGGGCCCCTTCAATTTACCTACGAGCAGTACTTC.